Below, 4 T cell receptor beta chains from the same sample are listed, as sequenced in a study of blood T cell repertoires in COVID-19. TCRdb's copy holds only in-frame clones and misses some; the assay was immunoSEQ multiplex PCR. The table has approximately 300,000 clones, about 89% seen once. Sequencing was performed on peripheral blood. Receptors originate from a young man who had recovered from COVID-19.

This clone showed up just a few times. The V call is TRBV29-1, the J call TRBJ2-1, with TRBD2 matching 10 bases. CDR3 length: 17 residues. CDR1 is SQVTM, CDR2 ANQGSEA, per germline. The V and J ends lost 1 base and 2 bases, in that order; junction bases with no gene match: 8. CDR3 in amino acids: CSVEGLAGEPTYNEQFF. The CDR3 nucleotides are TGCAGCGTTGAAGGGCTAGCGGGAGAGCCGACCTACAATGAGCAGTTCTTC.

The chain joins TRBV3-1 (or the pseudogene TRBV3-2) to TRBJ1-5; 7 bases align to TRBD1. The CDR3 runs 14 residues. CDR1 is LGHDT, CDR2 YNNKEL, per germline (reference sequence). The V segment lost 8 bases and the J segment 5 bases; nucleotides outside the gene matches: 9. The CDR3 protein is CASGPGQSHQPQHF. In DNA, the CDR3 is TGTGCCAGCGGACCGGGACAGTCACATCAGCCCCAGCATTTT.

The chain recombines TRBV29-1 with TRBJ1-3; D may be TRBD1 (5 bases). Germline V gene data show CDR1 as SQVTM and CDR2 as ANQGSEA. The CDR3 is made up of 14 amino acids. Trimming took off 1 base at V and 3 bases at J, with 10 bases between the two ends. CDR3 residues: CSVEVGTGGNTIYF. The CDR3 DNA sequence: TGCAGCGTTGAAGTGGGAACAGGTGGAAACACCATATATTTT.

The CDR3: CASSPGGDRQDYEQYF. The DNA for the CDR3 is TGTGCCAGCAGTCCCGGGGGGGACCGGCAAGACTACGAGCAGTACTTC. The chain joins TRBV6-6 to TRBJ2-7; TRBD2 matches 8 bases. The CDR3 runs 16 residues. The germline V gene has CDR1 MNHNY and CDR2 SVGAGI (reference sequence). With V trimmed by 5 bases and J by 3 bases, 12 bases remained unmatched.